This note documents a single T cell receptor (beta chain) sequence. Primers included in the PCR were 60 Vbeta and 13 Jbeta primers. Using immunoSEQ multiplex PCR, the repertoire was profiled, and TCRdb retains in-frame clones only, with some absent. The sample records about 180,000 clones, 85% being singletons. The sample is drawn from a study of cytomegalovirus exposure and HLA in healthy donors. Germline CDR1 reads ENHRY; CDR2 reads SYGVKD. This CDR3 contains 16 residues. Trimming at V came to 2 bases and at J to 2 bases, leaving 4 bases not matched to a gene. The TCR comes from a boy between 2 and 10 years old in good health and CMV-seronegative. The sequenced material came from PBMCs. This chain connects TRBV10-3 to TRBJ2-1; 9 nucleotides line up with TRBD2. The CDR3 DNA sequence: TGTGCCATCAGTGAGATACTAGCGGGTGCCTACAATGAGCAGTTCTTC. This translates into CAISEILAGAYNEQFF.